A selection of T cell receptor beta chains follows, all from one sample in a study of blood T cell repertoires in COVID-19. The data were produced by immunoSEQ multiplex PCR, yet TCRdb's version contains in-frame clones alone and is incomplete. The table lists roughly 280,000 clones, approximately 87% of them singletons, with about 4.5% in the top ten. The sequencing input was peripheral blood. These receptors were obtained from a man between 60 and 70 years old who had recovered from COVID-19. CDR3s include the opening cysteine and the closing phenylalanine or tryptophan. The D gene is left open where the match is weak. Size values are once, few and many counts, or a class for expanded clones, and some rows have none.

size: once; D: .; J: TRBJ2-1; V: TRBV5-1; CDR3: CASGGAGASYNEQFF; DNA: TGCGCCAGCGGGGGGGCGGGGGCCTCCTACAATGAGCAGTTCTTC
size: .; D: TRBD1; J: TRBJ1-6; V: TRBV9; CDR3: CASSARTGDSPLHF; DNA: TGTGCCAGCAGCGCGCGGACAGGGGATTCACCCCTCCACTTT
size: .; D: .; J: TRBJ2-3; V: TRBV9; CDR3: CASSVAGLLHTDTQYF; DNA: TGTGCCAGCAGCGTCGCGGGGCTTCTACACACAGATACGCAGTATTTT
size: .; D: .; J: TRBJ1-1; V: TRBV14; CDR3: CASSSTRQRYTEAFF; DNA: TGTGCCAGCAGCTCAACCCGACAGCGTTACACTGAAGCTTTCTTT
size: .; D: .; J: TRBJ2-3; V: TRBV30; CDR3: CALTRGSTDTQYF; DNA: TGTGCCCTTACCCGGGGGAGCACAGATACGCAGTATTTT
size: .; D: .; J: TRBJ2-7; V: TRBV4-1; CDR3: CASSQDFRYEQYF; DNA: TGCGCCAGCAGCCAAGATTTTCGCTACGAGCAGTACTTC
size: .; D: TRBD2; J: TRBJ2-7; V: TRBV5-1; CDR3: CASSQRDGFYEQYF; DNA: TGCGCCAGCAGCCAGCGGGACGGTTTCTACGAGCAGTACTTC
size: few; D: TRBD1; J: TRBJ1-2; V: TRBV2; CDR3: CASRGQGAQGGYTF; DNA: TGTGCCAGCAGGGGACAGGGGGCGCAAGGAGGCTACACCTTC
size: .; D: TRBD2; J: TRBJ2-7; V: TRBV9; CDR3: CASSVGLAGGYEQYF; DNA: TGTGCCAGCAGCGTCGGACTAGCGGGGGGCTACGAGCAGTACTTC
size: .; D: .; J: TRBJ2-7; V: TRBV15; CDR3: CATSRDLGITYEQYF; DNA: TGTGCCACCAGCAGAGATCTCGGGATTACCTACGAGCAGTACTTC
size: .; D: .; J: TRBJ2-7; V: TRBV5-1; CDR3: CASSLTGKGTYEQYF; DNA: TGCGCCAGCAGCTTAACAGGGAAAGGTACCTACGAGCAGTACTTC
size: .; D: TRBD2; J: TRBJ2-1; V: TRBV14; CDR3: CASSQGGAGVYNEQFF; DNA: TGTGCCAGCAGCCAAGGTGGAGCGGGGGTGTACAATGAGCAGTTCTTC
size: .; D: TRBD1; J: TRBJ2-5; V: TRBV3-1/TRBV3-2; CDR3: CASSAGTGGFETQYF; DNA: TGTGCCAGCAGCGCCGGGACAGGGGGCTTTGAGACCCAGTACTTC
size: .; D: TRBD1; J: TRBJ1-6; V: TRBV5-1; CDR3: CASSPGQGNSPLHF; DNA: TGCGCCAGCAGCCCGGGACAGGGCAATTCACCCCTCCACTTT
size: .; D: .; J: TRBJ2-3; V: TRBV19; CDR3: CASSIDPVSDTQYF; DNA: TGTGCCAGTAGTATAGATCCAGTGTCGGATACGCAGTATTTT
size: once; D: TRBD1; J: TRBJ1-4; V: TRBV28; CDR3: CASSLWDLRGFNEKLFF; DNA: TGTGCCAGCAGTTTATGGGACCTCAGGGGGTTTAATGAAAAACTGTTTTTT
size: .; D: .; J: TRBJ1-2; V: TRBV6-2/TRBV6-3; CDR3: CASSRTGNYGYTF; DNA: TGTGCCAGCAGCAGAACAGGGAACTATGGCTACACCTTC
size: .; D: .; J: TRBJ1-1; V: TRBV9; CDR3: CANRRGMNTEAFF; DNA: TGTGCCAACCGACGGGGTATGAACACTGAAGCTTTCTTT
size: once; D: TRBD2; J: TRBJ2-3; V: TRBV2; CDR3: CASSGTSGAADTQYF; DNA: TGTGCCAGCAGCGGGACTAGCGGGGCTGCAGATACGCAGTATTTT
size: .; D: .; J: TRBJ1-6; V: TRBV7-9; CDR3: CASSFGGASPLHF; DNA: TGTGCCAGCAGCTTTGGCGGGGCTTCACCCCTCCACTTT
size: few; D: .; J: TRBJ1-5; V: TRBV7-8; CDR3: CASSKAEGFNNQPQHF; DNA: TGTGCCAGCAGCAAGGCAGAGGGATTTAACAATCAGCCCCAGCATTTT
size: .; D: TRBD2; J: TRBJ2-1; V: TRBV23-1; CDR3: CASSQLAGGNNEQFF; DNA: TGCGCCAGCAGTCAGCTAGCGGGGGGAAACAATGAGCAGTTCTTC
size: few; D: .; J: TRBJ2-4; V: TRBV5-6; CDR3: CASSGEGTLAKNIQYF; DNA: TGTGCCAGCAGCGGAGAGGGTACCCTAGCCAAAAACATTCAGTACTTC
size: .; D: TRBD2; J: TRBJ2-5; V: TRBV29-1; CDR3: CSARTSAQTQYF; DNA: TGCAGCGCCCGGACTAGCGCTCAGACCCAGTACTTC
size: .; D: .; J: TRBJ1-5; V: TRBV7-9; CDR3: CASSHGAGGQPQHF; DNA: TGTGCCAGCAGCCACGGCGCGGGGGGGCAGCCCCAGCATTTT
size: .; D: .; J: TRBJ2-3; V: TRBV19; CDR3: CASSITGGKMTDTQYF; DNA: TGTGCCAGTAGTATAACAGGCGGGAAGATGACAGATACGCAGTATTTT
size: .; D: .; J: TRBJ1-4; V: TRBV5-1; CDR3: CASSSSGGNEKLFF; DNA: TGCGCCAGCAGCTCGTCGGGGGGAAATGAAAAACTGTTTTTT
size: .; D: TRBD1; J: TRBJ2-3; V: TRBV5-1; CDR3: CASSFQTRGQGADTQYF; DNA: TGCGCCAGCAGCTTCCAAACCAGGGGGCAGGGAGCAGATACGCAGTATTTT
size: .; D: TRBD2; J: TRBJ2-5; V: TRBV5-1; CDR3: CASSLGLAGRETQYF; DNA: TGCGCCAGCAGCTTGGGACTAGCGGGGCGAGAGACCCAGTACTTC